This T cell receptor (beta chain) was retrieved from a study of blood T cell repertoires in COVID-19. Turning to the study itself: COVID-19 samples, acute and convalescent, were from the United States, Italy and Spain. T cells, B-cell-depleted T cells, or PBMCs provided the cDNA or gDNA that served as material.

Study processing details: It was from reference gene primer amplification that nucleated cell counts were estimated. Only in-frame clones appear in the TCRdb table, and some are missing; sequencing was by immunoSEQ multiplex PCR. The DNA was the basis for D and trimming; V, J and clone size are from that table. The sample holds about 130,000 clones, around 89% seen once. Patients at the Seattle site were enrolled during active infection and followed longitudinally. The TCR was taken from a man in his 60s with COVID-19, enrolled during active disease. The sample was peripheral blood.

The CDR3 protein is CASSPLDYTEAFF. The CDR3 DNA reads as TGTGCCAGCTCACCACTAGACTACACTGAAGCTTTCTTT. V is TRBV18 and J is TRBJ1-1; D gene uncertain. The ends were cut back, 1 base at V and 3 bases at J, with 6 bases in the middle. The CDR3 totals 13 residues. CDR1 KGHSH and CDR2 LQKENI come from the germline V gene.